This T cell receptor beta chain was identified during a study of beta chain features in type 1 diabetes. Across the whole study: Healthy donors resembled patients in age, gender and cell yields. Study-level results: Type 1 diabetes patients had TCRB CDR3s that were shorter (moderately but significantly so) in all four CD4+ subsets. Researchers caution that PCR might favor shorter templates, equally among patients and controls.

CD4+ naive, central memory, regulatory and stem cell-like memory cells were sorted via CD45RO/CCR7/CD25/CD127/CD95/CD27. Concerning this clone: Its specificity is not known.

Reverse transcribing all isolated RNA meant expressed TCRB transcripts were sequenced. Sequencing was performed with immunoSEQ multiplex PCR; in TCRdb, only in-frame clones are kept and a portion is missing. Of hundreds of thousands of clones detected, around 15% appear once; the ten largest clones hold 0.03% to 0.04%. The CDR3 is 15 amino acids. The junction had 9 bases not matched to a gene; V was cut back by 6 bases and J by 4 bases. The germline gives CDR1 MGHRA, CDR2 YSYEKL. Material for sequencing was naive CD4+ T cells from blood. The TCR was taken from a man aged 18 to 29 with type 1 diabetes. This chain joins TRBV4-1 and TRBJ1-1; 9 positions match TRBD1. CDR3 amino acids: CASRQGQDRGTEAFF. The CDR3 nucleotides are TGCGCCAGCAGGCAGGGGCAGGACAGGGGCACTGAAGCTTTCTTT.